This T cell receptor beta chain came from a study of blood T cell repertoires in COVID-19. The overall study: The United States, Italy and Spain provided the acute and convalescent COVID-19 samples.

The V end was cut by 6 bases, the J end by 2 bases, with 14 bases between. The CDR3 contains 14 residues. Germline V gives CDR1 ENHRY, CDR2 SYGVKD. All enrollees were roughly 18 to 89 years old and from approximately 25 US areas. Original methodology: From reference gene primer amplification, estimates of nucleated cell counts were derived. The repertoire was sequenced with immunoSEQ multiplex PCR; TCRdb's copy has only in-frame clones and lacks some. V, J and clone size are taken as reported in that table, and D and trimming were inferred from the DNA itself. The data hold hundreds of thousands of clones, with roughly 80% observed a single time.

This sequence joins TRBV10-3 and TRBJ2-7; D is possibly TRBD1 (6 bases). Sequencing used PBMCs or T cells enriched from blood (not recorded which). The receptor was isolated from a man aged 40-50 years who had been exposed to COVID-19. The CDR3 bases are TGTGCCATCAGCAGGACAGCCGACACCTACGAGCAGTACTTC. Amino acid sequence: CAISRTADTYEQYF.